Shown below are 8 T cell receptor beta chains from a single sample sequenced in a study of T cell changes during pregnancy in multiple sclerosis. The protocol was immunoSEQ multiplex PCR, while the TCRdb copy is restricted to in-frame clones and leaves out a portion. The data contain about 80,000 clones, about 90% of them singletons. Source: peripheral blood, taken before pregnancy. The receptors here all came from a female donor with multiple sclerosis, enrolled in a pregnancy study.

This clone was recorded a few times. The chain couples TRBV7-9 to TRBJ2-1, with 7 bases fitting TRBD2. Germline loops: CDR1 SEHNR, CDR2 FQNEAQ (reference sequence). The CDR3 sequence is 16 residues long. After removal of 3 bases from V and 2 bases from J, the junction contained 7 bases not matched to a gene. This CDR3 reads CASSLTGTTPYNEQFF. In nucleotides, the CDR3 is TGTGCCAGCAGCTTGACCGGGACTACACCCTACAATGAGCAGTTCTTC.

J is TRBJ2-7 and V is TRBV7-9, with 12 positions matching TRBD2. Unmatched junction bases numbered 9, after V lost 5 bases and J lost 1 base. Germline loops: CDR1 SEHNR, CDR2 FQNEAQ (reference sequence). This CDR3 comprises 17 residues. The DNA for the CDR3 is TGTGCCAGCAGCCCCCGACTAGCGGGAGAGTTATCCTACGAGCAGTACTTC. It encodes CASSPRLAGELSYEQYF.

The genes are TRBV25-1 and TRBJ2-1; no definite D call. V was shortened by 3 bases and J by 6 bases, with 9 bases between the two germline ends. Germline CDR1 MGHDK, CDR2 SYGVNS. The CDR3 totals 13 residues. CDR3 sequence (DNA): TGTGCCAGCAGTGAGGTGTCGCGCAATGAGCAGTTCTTC. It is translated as CASSEVSRNEQFF. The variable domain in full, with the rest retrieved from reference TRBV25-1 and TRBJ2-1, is EADIYQTPRYLVIGTGKKITLECSQTMGHDKMYWYQQDPGMELHLIHYSYGVNSTEKGDLSSESTVSRIRTEHFPLTLESARPSHTSQYLCASSEVSRNEQFFGPGTRLTVL.

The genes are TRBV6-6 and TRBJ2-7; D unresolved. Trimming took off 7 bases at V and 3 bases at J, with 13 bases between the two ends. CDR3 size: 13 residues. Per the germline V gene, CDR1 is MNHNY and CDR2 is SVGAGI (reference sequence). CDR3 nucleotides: TGTGCCAGCACCTTAACTCCTGACTACGAGCAGTACTTC. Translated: CASTLTPDYEQYF.

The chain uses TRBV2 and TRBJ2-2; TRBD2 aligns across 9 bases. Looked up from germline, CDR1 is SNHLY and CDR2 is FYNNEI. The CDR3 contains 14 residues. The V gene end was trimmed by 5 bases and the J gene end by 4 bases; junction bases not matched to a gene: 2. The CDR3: CASSPSGITGELFF. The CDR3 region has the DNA TGTGCCAGCAGTCCTAGCGGGATCACCGGGGAGCTGTTTTTT.

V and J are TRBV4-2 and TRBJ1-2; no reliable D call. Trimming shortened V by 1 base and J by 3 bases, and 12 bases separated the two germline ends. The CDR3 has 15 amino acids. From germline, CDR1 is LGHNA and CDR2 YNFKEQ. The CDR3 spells CASSQGEGTDYGYTF. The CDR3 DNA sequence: TGTGCCAGCAGCCAAGGGGAGGGAACTGACTATGGCTACACCTTC.

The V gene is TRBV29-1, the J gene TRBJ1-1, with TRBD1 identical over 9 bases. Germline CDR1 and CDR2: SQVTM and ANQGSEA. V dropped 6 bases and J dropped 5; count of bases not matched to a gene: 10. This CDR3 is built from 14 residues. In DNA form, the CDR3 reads TGCAGCGTCCTCCCCCGGGACAGGGCGACTGAAGCTTTCTTT. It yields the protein CSVLPRDRATEAFF.

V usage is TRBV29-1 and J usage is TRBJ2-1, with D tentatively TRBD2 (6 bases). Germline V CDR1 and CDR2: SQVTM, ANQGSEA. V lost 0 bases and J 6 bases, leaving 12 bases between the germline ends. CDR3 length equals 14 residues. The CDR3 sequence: CSVEDYRTTNEQFF. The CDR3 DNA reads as TGCAGCGTTGAAGATTACAGGACTACCAATGAGCAGTTCTTC.